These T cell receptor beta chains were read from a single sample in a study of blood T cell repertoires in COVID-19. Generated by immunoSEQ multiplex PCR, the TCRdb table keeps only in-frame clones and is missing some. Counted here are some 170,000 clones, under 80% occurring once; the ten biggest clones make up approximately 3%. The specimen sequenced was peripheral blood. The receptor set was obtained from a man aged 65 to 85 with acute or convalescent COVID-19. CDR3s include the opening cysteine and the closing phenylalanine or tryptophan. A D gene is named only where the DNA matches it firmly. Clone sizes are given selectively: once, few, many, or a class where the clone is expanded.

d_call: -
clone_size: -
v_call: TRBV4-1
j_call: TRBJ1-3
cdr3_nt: TGCGCCAGCAGCCAAGCAGGGGCCGGAAACACCATATATTTT
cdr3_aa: CASSQAGAGNTIYF

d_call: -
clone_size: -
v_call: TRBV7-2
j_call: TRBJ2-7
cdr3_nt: TGTGCCAGCAGCTTAGAGGGGGGGCCTACTGGGTACGAGCAGTACTTC
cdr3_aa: CASSLEGGPTGYEQYF

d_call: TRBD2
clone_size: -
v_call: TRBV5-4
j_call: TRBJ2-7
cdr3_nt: TGTGCCAGCAGCCATCCGGGACTAGCCAGCGAGCAGTACTTC
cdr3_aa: CASSHPGLASEQYF

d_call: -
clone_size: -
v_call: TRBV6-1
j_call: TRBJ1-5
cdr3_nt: TGTGCCAGCAGTGAAGCTCCGGAGCCCCAGCATTTT
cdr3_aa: CASSEAPEPQHF

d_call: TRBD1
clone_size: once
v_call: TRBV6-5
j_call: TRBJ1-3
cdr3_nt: TGTGCCAGCAGTTACCAAGACAGGGGAGGGACCACCATATATTTT
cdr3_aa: CASSYQDRGGTTIYF

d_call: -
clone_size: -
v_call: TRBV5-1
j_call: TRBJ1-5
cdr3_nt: TGCGCCAGCAGCTTGGCGGGGGGGCACAATCAGCCCCAGCATTTT
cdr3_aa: CASSLAGGHNQPQHF

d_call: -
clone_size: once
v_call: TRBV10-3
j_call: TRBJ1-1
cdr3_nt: TGTGCCATCAGTGAGTTGCTAGGAACAGGGAGAGCTTTCTTT
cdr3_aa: CAISELLGTGRAFF

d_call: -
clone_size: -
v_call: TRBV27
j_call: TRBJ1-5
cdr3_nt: TGTGCCAGCAGCCCCCGGGATTATAGCAATCAGCCCCAGCATTTT
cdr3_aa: CASSPRDYSNQPQHF

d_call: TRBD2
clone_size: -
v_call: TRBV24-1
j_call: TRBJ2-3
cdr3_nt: TGTGCCACCAGTCTAGGACTAGCTCAACCGGATAGCACAGATACGCAGTATTTT
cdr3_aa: CATSLGLAQPDSTDTQYF

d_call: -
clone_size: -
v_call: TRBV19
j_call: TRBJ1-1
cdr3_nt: TGTGCCAGTAAGTTTGGCCGACTTTCTAACACTGAAGCTTTCTTT
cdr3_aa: CASKFGRLSNTEAFF

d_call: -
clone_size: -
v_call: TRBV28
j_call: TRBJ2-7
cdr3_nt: TGTGCCAGCAACGACAGAAGCGAGCAGTACTTC
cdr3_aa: CASNDRSEQYF

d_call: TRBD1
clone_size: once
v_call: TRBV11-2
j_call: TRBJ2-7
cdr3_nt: TGTGCCAGCAGCCGAGACAGGGGAGGCTCCTACGAGCAGTACTTC
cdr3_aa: CASSRDRGGSYEQYF

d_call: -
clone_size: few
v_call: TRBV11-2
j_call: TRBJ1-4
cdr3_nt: TGTGCCAGCAGCAAAAACGCGGCTCTAGGACTGAGTAATGAAAAACTGTTTTTT
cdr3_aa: CASSKNAALGLSNEKLFF

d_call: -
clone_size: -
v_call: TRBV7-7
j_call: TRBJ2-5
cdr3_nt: TGTGCTAGCAGCCTAGACGGTATAGAGACCCAGTACTTC
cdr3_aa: CASSLDGIETQYF